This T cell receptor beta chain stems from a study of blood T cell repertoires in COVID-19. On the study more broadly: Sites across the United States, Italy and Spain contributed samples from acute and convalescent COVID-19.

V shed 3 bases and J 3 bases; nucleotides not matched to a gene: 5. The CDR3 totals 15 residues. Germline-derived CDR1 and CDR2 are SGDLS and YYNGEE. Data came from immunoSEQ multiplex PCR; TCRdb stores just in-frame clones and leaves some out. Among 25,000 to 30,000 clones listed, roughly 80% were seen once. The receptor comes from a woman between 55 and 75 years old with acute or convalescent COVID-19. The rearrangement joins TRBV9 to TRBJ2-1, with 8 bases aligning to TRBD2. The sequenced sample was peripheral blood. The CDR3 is CASSAGGANYNEQFF. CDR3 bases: TGTGCCAGCAGCGCCGGGGGGGCTAACTACAATGAGCAGTTCTTC.